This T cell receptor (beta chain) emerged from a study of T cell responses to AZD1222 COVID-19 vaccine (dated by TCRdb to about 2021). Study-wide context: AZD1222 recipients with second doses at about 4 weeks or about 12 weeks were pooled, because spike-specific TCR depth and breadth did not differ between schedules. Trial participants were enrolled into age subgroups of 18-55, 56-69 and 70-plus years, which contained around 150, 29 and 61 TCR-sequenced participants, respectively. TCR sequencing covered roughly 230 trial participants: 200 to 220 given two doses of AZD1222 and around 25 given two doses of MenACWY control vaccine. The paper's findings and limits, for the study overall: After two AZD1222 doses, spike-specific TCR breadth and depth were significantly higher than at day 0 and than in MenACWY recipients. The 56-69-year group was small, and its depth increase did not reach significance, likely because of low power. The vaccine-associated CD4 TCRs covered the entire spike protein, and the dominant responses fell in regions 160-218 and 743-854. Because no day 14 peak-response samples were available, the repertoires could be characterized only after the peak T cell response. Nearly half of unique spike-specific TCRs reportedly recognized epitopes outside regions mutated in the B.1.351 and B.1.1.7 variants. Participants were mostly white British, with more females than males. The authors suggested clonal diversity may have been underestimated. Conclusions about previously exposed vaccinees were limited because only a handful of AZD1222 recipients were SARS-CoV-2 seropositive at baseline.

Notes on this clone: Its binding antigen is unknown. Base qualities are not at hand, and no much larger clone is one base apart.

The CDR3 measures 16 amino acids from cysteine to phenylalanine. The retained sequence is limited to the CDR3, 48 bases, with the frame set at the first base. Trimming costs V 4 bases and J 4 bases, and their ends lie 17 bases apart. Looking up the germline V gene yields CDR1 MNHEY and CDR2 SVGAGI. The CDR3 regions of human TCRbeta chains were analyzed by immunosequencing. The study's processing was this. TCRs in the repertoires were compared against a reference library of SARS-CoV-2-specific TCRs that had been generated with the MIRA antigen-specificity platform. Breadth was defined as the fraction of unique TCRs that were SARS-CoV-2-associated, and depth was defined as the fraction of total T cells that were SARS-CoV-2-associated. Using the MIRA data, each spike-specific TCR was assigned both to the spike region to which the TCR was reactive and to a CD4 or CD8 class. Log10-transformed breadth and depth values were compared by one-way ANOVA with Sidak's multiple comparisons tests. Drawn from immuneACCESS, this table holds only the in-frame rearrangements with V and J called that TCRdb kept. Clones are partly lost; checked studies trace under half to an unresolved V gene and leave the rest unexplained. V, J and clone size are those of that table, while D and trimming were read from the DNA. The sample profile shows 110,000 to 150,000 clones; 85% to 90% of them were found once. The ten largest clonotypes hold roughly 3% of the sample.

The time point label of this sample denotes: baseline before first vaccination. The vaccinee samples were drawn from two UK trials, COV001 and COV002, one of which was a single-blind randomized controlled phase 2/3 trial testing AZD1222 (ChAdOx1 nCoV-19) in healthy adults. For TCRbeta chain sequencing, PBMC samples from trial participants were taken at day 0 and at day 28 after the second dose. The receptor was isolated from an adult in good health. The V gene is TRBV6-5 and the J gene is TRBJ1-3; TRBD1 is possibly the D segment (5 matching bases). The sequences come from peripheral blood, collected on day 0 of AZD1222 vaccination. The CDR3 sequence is CASSLAQGVIGNTIYF. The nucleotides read TGTGCCAGCAGTTTAGCGCAGGGAGTGATCGGAAACACCATATATTTT.